This TCR beta chain was identified during a study of T cell repertoires in cytomegalovirus infection. Study as a whole: Evidence of both CMV infection and a matching HLA type came from public TCR beta signatures. Study-wide points: Carriage of CMV together with the relevant HLA was identifiable through cumulative public TCR beta family frequency.

TCRdb fed the reads into MiXCR, producing one record per CDR3 protein. The table records roughly 230,000 distinct CDR3 sequences, 15% to 20% of them present only once. There are a few counts of this clonotype. The antigen remains unidentified. This clonotype originated in a human donor in good health (CMV status not recorded). Some clones in this sample may be carry-over from other donors' samples. The sample taken for sequencing was CD8+ T cells from PBMCs.

The CDR3 sequence is CASSFWRPGTDQETQYF. CDR3 sequence (DNA): TGTGCCAGCAGTTTCTGGCGTCCAGGGACGGACCAAGAGACCCAGTACTTC. The chain uses TRBV28 and TRBJ2-5; D tentatively fits TRBD1 or TRBD2 (5 bases each). CDR3 size: 17 residues. The V and J ends lost 3 bases and 0 bases respectively, with 17 bases between them. CDR1 and CDR2 from the germline V gene are MDHEN and SYDVKM.